What follows describes a single TCR beta chain. Its antigen remains unknown. This record comes from a study of T cell responses to AZD1222 COVID-19 vaccine. General study results and limits: White British people made up most donors, females outnumbered males, and clonal diversity was possibly underestimated. Only a handful of AZD1222 recipients were seropositive at baseline. Reports indicate that nearly half of spike-specific TCRs are directed at unmutated variant regions.

This table comes from immunoSEQ multiplex PCR, and its TCRdb copy is limited to in-frame clones, with some not included. The sample lists about 160,000 clones, 80% to 95% occurring once. Germline CDR1 MNHNS, CDR2 SASEGT. Trimming cost V 1 base and J 5 bases, with 11 bases left between them. The CDR3 sequence is 14 residues long. Second doses at about 4 or about 12 weeks were pooled. The specimen was peripheral blood, collected 28 days after the second AZD1222 dose. The sequence was obtained from an adult who received the AZD1222 COVID-19 vaccine. The chain recombines TRBV6-1 with TRBJ1-2, with D unresolved. The CDR3 bases are TGTGCCAGCAGTGAAGTTTTCCCTGGGTATGGCTACACCTTC. Residues: CASSEVFPGYGYTF.